The subject of this entry is one T cell receptor (beta chain). Its antigen has not been determined. One base away there is no much larger clone; base qualities are not given. This sample was taken from a study of cytomegalovirus exposure and HLA in healthy donors (dated 2017 in TCRdb). At the level of the whole study: In an earlier analysis of 550 to 750 of the donors, 276 Gb of sequence data and some 120 million unique TCR beta sequences from about 180 million T cells were reported. Rather than drawing on any new phenotypic data, the later analysis identified candidate immune exposures from TCR beta sequences and the way those sequences occurred across donors. Roughly 5 DR-DQ haplotypes were handled as single units for association and clustering because linkage in the cohort was strong. Along with the 666-subject first cohort, a separate validation cohort of around 110 different subjects was used. Typing coverage varied by locus: roughly 620-640 donors for A, B, C, DRB1 and DQB1; under 550 for DQA1; approximately 610 for DPA1; fewer than 480 for DPB1. Every discovery cohort repertoire had been produced on one sequencing platform. HLA typing covered class I and class II loci at four-digit resolution. Across about 370 genotyped donors of the cohort, an average of approximately 240,000 unique TCR beta nucleotide sequences per donor were sequenced, and 15% to 20% of those sequences were non-productive. A later analysis re-analyzed previously published TCR beta repertoires from approximately 670 donors and added high-resolution HLA genotyping to study TCR occurrence patterns. The study was designed to test whether signatures of past pathogen exposure could be identified by cataloging public T cell receptors. The T cell repertoires of several hundred subjects were profiled by immunosequencing and related to cytomegalovirus serostatus. Donor age, sex, ethnicity and CMV serostatus were compiled together with the repertoire data. Roughly 300 gigabases of sequencing data and tens of millions of unique TCR sequences were included in an early release covering several hundred HLA-typed donors. An earlier analysis of 587 of the donors used high-throughput TCR beta sequencing to judge whether each TCR beta V gene segment behaved as functional or pseudogenic. To predict cytomegalovirus infection status, the study combined high-throughput TCR immunosequencing, statistical association of individual TCRs with disease status, and machine learning. Among the roughly 390 genotyped donors, approximately 77% belonged to the genetic ancestry cluster associated with self-reported Caucasian donors. Genome-wide SNP genotypes for about 65% of the roughly 700 donors were used in a later genetic analysis, which treated that subset as a discovery cohort. Results and caveats for the whole study, not just this receptor: A later analysis associated 17,000 or so TCR beta sequences with specific HLA alleles at a false discovery rate of 0.05. Several of the top co-occurrence clusters appeared to be linked to parvovirus B19, influenza, CMV and Epstein-Barr virus, according to a later analysis. Correlated functional status among segregating V segments might be attributable to linkage disequilibrium, but an unknown experimental factor could not be ruled out. Immune exposure information for the cohort was limited to CMV serostatus. In vitro tests confirmed that a few of the cytomegalovirus-associated TCR beta chains recognize cytomegalovirus antigens. In a later analysis, TCR association rates were found to vary across HLA loci, with the most associated TCRs seen for DRB1 alleles and the fewest for HLA-C alleles. The 87-base-pair reads could not distinguish some IMGT-functional V segments, including TRBV6-2 and TRBV6-3, so those segments were excluded. The authors suggested that the approach could potentially be extended to other disease states and immunological phenotypes. Because counts were too low, about 18 rarely observed V segments, including chromosome 9 orphons, were excluded from the earlier analysis of 587 of the donors. Only TCR beta chains were sequenced in this cohort, and the absence of alpha or paired-chain data limited detectable features. In the study, approximately 160 TCR beta chains were listed as associated with cytomegalovirus. Because HLA typing was unavailable for some donors at each locus, only the typed subset was used in association tests. Assigning TCR associations to individual alleles was difficult when HLA alleles, especially DR and DQ, strongly co-occurred. Across donors, most TCR sequences were observed very rarely, whereas some public TCRs were present in many individuals. In a later analysis, most CMV-associated TCR beta chains were found to appear HLA-restricted, with HLA associations seemingly driven largely by CMV exposure. A cluster of highly shared sequence variants was judged likely to be a technical artifact of the sequencing pipeline. Roughly uniform sequencing depth across donors was assumed in presence/absence analyses, although this assumption may not hold. An association between a missense DCLRE1C variant and V-gene and J-gene trimming of TCR beta chains was found in a later genetic analysis and replicated in an independent cohort. In an earlier analysis of 587 of the donors, most TCR beta V segments were observed in productive rearrangements about 87% or about 30% of the time, broadly matching IMGT annotations. A further reported finding was that TCR beta sequences accurately predicted the HLA-A and HLA-B alleles for most subjects in the first cohort. In a later genetic analysis, fewer N-insertions in productive TCRs were reported among donors in an Asian-associated ancestry cluster than the roughly 700-donor mean. Cytomegalovirus status was reported to be diagnosed by the classifier with high specificity and sensitivity in both the original and validation cohorts. In a later analysis, HLA-associated TCR beta chains were found to be more clonally expanded and to have lower generation probabilities than equally common non-associated chains.

The CDR3 has 17 amino acids, counting the end cysteine and phenylalanine. Here the CDR3 DNA is all that survives: 51 bases in frame from base 1. V is pared back by 0 bases and J by 3 bases, with 18 bases lying between the germline termini. CDR1 SGHRS and CDR2 YFSETQ are derived from the germline V gene. The method behind the library was the immunoSEQ multiplex PCR assay. The multiplex PCR relied on a mix of 60 forward primers for TCR Vbeta segments and 13 reverse primers for TCR Jbeta segments. The CDR3 region of rearranged TCR beta genes was amplified from genomic DNA with a multiplex PCR assay. The amplified TCR beta libraries were sequenced on the Illumina HiSeq System as 87-base-pair reads. Regarding the original processing steps: Across the roughly 600 repertoires, a later analysis counted 80 million or so unique TCR beta chains, 9 million to 14 million of which were shared by at least two donors. To remove PCR and sequencing errors, raw reads were error-corrected and collapsed into unique sequences using a nearest-neighbor algorithm that merged closely related sequences. CDR3 sequences were aligned to IMGT reference sequences to assign V, D and J gene segments. For a sequence to be retained, a match of at least six nucleotides to both a V gene segment and a J gene segment was required. A rearrangement was called productive if the CDR3 had no stop codons and remained in frame with V and J, and every other rearrangement was called non-productive. Following IMGT convention, CDR3 was defined as the stretch from the second conserved V-encoded cysteine to the conserved J-encoded phenylalanine. Sequences without an unambiguous match to a single V gene segment were excluded from the earlier analysis of several hundred of the donors. An earlier analysis of approximately 590 of the donors called V segments functional above 56.7% productive rearrangements and segregating when the between-donor standard deviation exceeded 5%. A statistical classification framework was built for diagnosing cytomegalovirus status from the catalog of TCR beta chain sequences. V and J gene assignment, in a later analysis, came from comparing TCR nucleotide sequences with IMGT/GENE-DB human TR gene sequences. Using the TCRdist pipeline, a later analysis assigned CDR3 sequences along with most-parsimonious VDJ recombination scenarios. In a later analysis, each TCR beta chain was defined by its CDR3 amino acid sequence together with its V-gene family, and reads without a unique V-gene family were excluded. To address suspected cross-contamination and a sequencing artifact, a later analysis removed 592 highly shared, low-generation-probability nucleotide sequences. A later analysis calculated a clonal expansion index for each public chain from normalized within-repertoire ranks of inferred template counts. In a later analysis, generation probabilities were computed using a VDJ recombination model fitted to out-of-frame rearrangements, and the results were checked against IGoR. In a later analysis, TCR-TCR, TCR-HLA and TCR-CMV co-occurrence was scored with hypergeometric tests, and a repertoire-size bias correction was applied to TCR pairs. A later analysis estimated false discovery rates by permuting HLA or CMV assignments 20 times. In a later analysis, co-occurring TCRs were grouped using DBSCAN, and TCRdist sequence similarity was added for clustering within HLA-allele-positive subsets. Co-occurrence clustering excluded repertoires with fewer than 30,000 or more than 120,000 public chains, plus five with anomalous nucleotide sharing. What TCRdb holds here is the immuneACCESS table cut down to in-frame rearrangements. Part of the clones is not present; checked against another copy, under half of the missing clones reflect an unresolved V gene, and the others are unexplained. The V and J calls and clone size come from that table; D and trimming were worked out from the DNA. This sample holds 110,000 to 150,000 clones; around 67% were observed only once. The ten largest account for roughly 4.5% of the sample.

In total, 666 healthy bone marrow donors made up the cohort. At the time of sampling, every cohort member was nominally healthy, though immune exposures that went unrecorded were likely present. The donor tested CMV seropositive and was one of the 289 seropositive cohort members. Every donor gave a peripheral blood sample, and the peripheral blood mononuclear cells from that sample were used for TCR beta sequencing. Genomic DNA was extracted from the blood cell samples with the Qiagen DNeasy Blood Extraction Kit. Sequenced input: PBMCs. The rearrangement joined TRBV5-1 to TRBJ1-1; the D gene is perhaps TRBD1, on 6 matching bases. The sequence derives from a man aged 18 to 30 in good health and CMV-seropositive. The sequenced DNA is TGCGCCAGCAGCTTGGAAGGTTTCAGGGGCTTGCACACTGAAGCTTTCTTT. Its translation reads: CASSLEGFRGLHTEAFF.